Listed here are 10 T cell receptor beta chains from one sample, sequenced in a study of blood T cell repertoires in COVID-19. Profiling relied on immunoSEQ multiplex PCR, and the TCRdb table lists in-frame clones only, not all of them. Here the sample spans approximately 330,000 clones, roughly 90% being singletons. Sequenced material: peripheral blood. The receptors shown here come from a man aged 25-40 years with COVID-19, enrolled during active disease.

This clone was recorded a few times. The chain recombines TRBV27 with TRBJ1-1; TRBD1 is a possible D gene (5 bases). CDR3 length: 13 residues. Trimming cost V 5 bases and J 6 bases, with 13 bases left between them. Germline CDR1 and CDR2: MNHEY and SMNVEV (reference sequence). The chain's CDR3 is CASSEQVWAEAFF. CDR3 nucleotides: TGTGCCAGCAGTGAACAGGTTTGGGCTGAAGCTTTCTTT.

The J gene is TRBJ1-6, the V gene TRBV4-3, with D perhaps TRBD1 (5 bases). V was cut by 6 bases and J by 9 bases, with 24 bases left in between. The CDR3 consists of 17 residues. Germline V gene lookup returns CDR1 LGHNA and CDR2 YSLEER. In DNA, the CDR3 is TGCGCCAGCAGATCACTGGCAGGGATATCCCAAATTTCACCCCTCCACTTT. Its translation is CASRSLAGISQISPLHF.

The rearrangement joins TRBV4-3 to TRBJ1-1; maybe TRBD1 (6 bases). Germline V gene sequence: CDR1 LGHNA, CDR2 YSLEER. V was trimmed by 3 bases and J by 3 bases, leaving 23 bases between them. The CDR3 is 18 residues long. For the CDR3, the DNA is TGCGCCAGCAGCCAGGCGTCAGGGGTTAGGTATTCGGACACTGAAGCTTTCTTT. Protein sequence: CASSQASGVRYSDTEAFF.

This chain connects TRBV18 to TRBJ1-1; 8 bases map to TRBD1. This CDR3 has 19 amino acids. Per germline, CDR1 KGHSH and CDR2 LQKENI. Losses at the gene ends were 4 bases for V and 7 bases for J; bases not matched to a gene: 23. Here the CDR3 DNA reads TGTGCCAGCTCACTATTTTCTCCTGGACAGGGAGGTGGACTCGGTGAAGCTTTCTTT. Protein sequence: CASSLFSPGQGGGLGEAFF.

The V call is TRBV25-1, the J call TRBJ2-7; 10 bases agree with TRBD1. V lost 5 bases and J lost 6; bases outside the gene matches: 4. The CDR3 is 13 residues long. Germline-derived CDR1 and CDR2 are MGHDK and SYGVNS. CDR3: CASSRGTGVEQYF. CDR3 in DNA: TGTGCCAGCAGTCGAGGGACAGGGGTCGAGCAGTACTTC.

This clone appeared once. The chain joins TRBV6-4 to TRBJ2-1; 13 nucleotides agree with TRBD2. The CDR3 consists of 20 residues. V was clipped by 0 bases and J by 5 bases; unmatched bases: 13. Germline CDR1 reads MRHNA; CDR2 reads SNTAGT. CDR3 amino acids: CASSDSKGLAGFGVDNEQFF. The CDR3 region has the DNA TGTGCCAGCAGTGACTCGAAGGGACTAGCGGGGTTTGGGGTCGACAATGAGCAGTTCTTC.

The chain employs TRBV7-2 and TRBJ2-7; possibly TRBD1 for D (6 bases). CDR3 length: 15 amino acids. The V end lost 5 bases, the J end lost 4 bases, and 18 bases lay between the germline ends. Germline loops: CDR1 SGHTA, CDR2 FQGNSA. In nucleotides, the CDR3 is TGTGCCAGCAGCCCAAAGTGGGACACCCAGTACGAGCAGTACTTC. Translation gives CASSPKWDTQYEQYF.

This chain connects TRBV9 to TRBJ1-1; 9 bases are shared with TRBD1. CDR1 and CDR2 (germline): SGDLS, YYNGEE. This CDR3 comprises 15 residues. V lost 4 bases to trimming and J lost 7 bases; unmatched junction nucleotides: 11. The CDR3 DNA follows: TGTGCCAGCAGCCCTACAGGACAGGGGATTGATGAAGCTTTCTTT. Its protein is CASSPTGQGIDEAFF.

The rearrangement links TRBV7-2 to TRBJ2-1; D gene ambiguous. The ends were cut back, 3 bases at V and 7 bases at J, with 10 bases in the middle. Germline V gene lookup returns CDR1 SGHTA and CDR2 FQGNSA. The CDR3 length is 13 residues. CDR3: CASSLENGNEQFF. CDR3 DNA sequence: TGTGCCAGCAGCTTGGAGAACGGGAATGAGCAGTTCTTC.

The chain combines TRBV6-6 with TRBJ2-7, with D possibly TRBD2 on 5 matching bases. The CDR3 totals 13 residues. V shed 8 bases and J shed 0 bases, with 11 bases lying between them. Germline CDR1 and CDR2: MNHNY and SVGAGI (reference sequence). CDR3 sequence: CASGIGISYEQYF. CDR3 DNA sequence: TGTGCCAGCGGGATCGGGATCTCCTACGAGCAGTACTTC.